This TCR beta chain was recovered during a study of blood T cell repertoires in COVID-19. Overall study context: The United States, Italy and Spain supplied acute and convalescent COVID-19 samples. T cells, B-cell-depleted T cells, or PBMCs provided the cDNA or gDNA that served as material.

The Seattle site enrolled patients during active infection and followed them longitudinally. Original processing notes: Estimation of nucleated cell counts relied on the amplification of reference gene primers. The table came from immunoSEQ multiplex PCR; TCRdb's copy has only in-frame clones and leaves some out. That table furnishes V, J and clone size, whereas the DNA furnished D and trimming. This sample yields approximately 200,000 clones, of which around 94% are seen a single time; 0.6% to 0.9% belongs to the top ten. The sequence derives from a man aged 25 to 40 with COVID-19, enrolled during active disease. The sequenced sample was peripheral blood.

CDR3 sequence reads: CATSDFLGGGGNSPLHF. The CDR3 region has the DNA TGTGCCACCAGTGATTTTCTCGGGGGCGGGGGGAATTCACCCCTCCACTTT. The J gene is TRBJ1-6, the V gene TRBV24-1, with D perhaps TRBD1 (6 bases). This CDR3 comprises 17 residues. CDR1 and CDR2 (germline): KGHDR, SFDVKD. V lost 1 base and J 7 bases, leaving 16 bases between the germline ends.